Listed below are T cell receptor beta chains from one sample, sequenced in a study of blood T cell repertoires in COVID-19. The table came from immunoSEQ multiplex PCR; TCRdb's copy has only in-frame clones and leaves some out. This table has 200,000 to 250,000 clones, over 75% appearing once. The sequenced sample consisted of PBMCs or T cells enriched from blood (not recorded which). These receptors all come from a man aged 25 to 40 with acute COVID-19. CDR3s leave out the opening cysteine and the closing phenylalanine or tryptophan. The order of the fields is clone size, J gene, V gene, CDR3 protein. Size is omitted from some rows. Given values are once, few, many or a class for expanded clones.

once TRBJ1-4 TRBV5-5 ASSLITGGNEKLF
NA TRBJ2-3 TRBV11-3 ASSLDSFTDTQY
once TRBJ2-5 TRBV5-1 ASSSLRTGAQETQY
few TRBJ2-7 TRBV19 ASSMLQGSEQY
NA TRBJ1-2 TRBV10-3 AISVGLNYGYT
NA TRBJ2-7 TRBV5-5 ASSLNGLAGDEQY
NA TRBJ1-1 TRBV27 ASSYTGGTEAF
NA TRBJ2-5 TRBV28 ASSQGREETQY
NA TRBJ1-1 TRBV20-1 SARDGTEAF
NA TRBJ2-1 TRBV6-1 ASSDGEREQF
NA TRBJ2-7 TRBV6-1 ASSEGVRGGPGEQY
NA TRBJ2-3 TRBV5-1 ASSYSGGDTQY
NA TRBJ1-1 TRBV5-1 ASSLTGLNTEAF
NA TRBJ1-3 TRBV11-2 ASSLTGGSGNTIY
NA TRBJ2-7 TRBV5-4 ASSVGQGFDEQY
once TRBJ2-3 TRBV20-1 SAHRGDTQY
NA TRBJ1-6 TRBV2 ASSVGGPDNSPLH
NA TRBJ1-5 TRBV19 ASRTDSPNQPQH
NA TRBJ2-4 TRBV30 AWSVFSGGPLPLNIQY
NA TRBJ1-6 TRBV5-1 ASSLGQGGSPLH
NA TRBJ2-1 TRBV19 ASSQDRGGEQF
NA TRBJ1-4 TRBV2 ASSGEEKLF
NA TRBJ2-3 TRBV6-4 ASSIAGGYTDTQY
NA TRBJ2-3 TRBV5-1 ASSSGLVSTDTQY
NA TRBJ2-1 TRBV10-3 ASNQGNEQF
NA TRBJ2-3 TRBV9 ASSVGTGGGLDTDTQY
NA TRBJ1-1 TRBV19 ASSYQGVETEAF
NA TRBJ1-2 TRBV7-9 ASSLDAGYGGYT
NA TRBJ1-1 TRBV3-1/TRBV3-2 ASSARMNTEAF
NA TRBJ1-5 TRBV10-3 AISDRGSNQPQH
NA TRBJ2-7 TRBV3-1/TRBV3-2 ASSQGQGLYEQY
NA TRBJ1-2 TRBV5-1 ASSLGQGFGYT
NA TRBJ1-2 TRBV10-2 ASSEIDGGFYGYT
NA TRBJ1-3 TRBV2 ASSTAGGNTIY
NA TRBJ1-1 TRBV6-6 ASSSGQGIWGTEAF
NA TRBJ1-2 TRBV30 AWTGGRYGYT
NA TRBJ2-3 TRBV29-1 SVVIAGGQVFGTDTQY
many TRBJ2-5 TRBV9 ASSVFGGLETQY
NA TRBJ1-1 TRBV3-1/TRBV3-2 ASSQVGPTVWTEAF
NA TRBJ2-1 TRBV19 ASSTTGLPNEQF
NA TRBJ2-5 TRBV7-3 ASSRRVQETQY
NA TRBJ2-5 TRBV28 ASSLQGQETQY
NA TRBJ2-5 TRBV7-3 ASSLDGGAPQY
NA TRBJ2-3 TRBV6-5 ASSRRIRHTDTQY
NA TRBJ1-2 TRBV30 AWERREIYGYT
once TRBJ2-3 TRBV7-3 ASSPLAGRSTDTQY
NA TRBJ2-5 TRBV7-9 ASSSWGQGSGETQY
NA TRBJ1-3 TRBV5-4 ASSAGIGTNTIY